The clone carrying this T cell receptor beta chain was counted ten times or more. The CDR3 has 15 residues. Per the germline V gene, CDR1 is SGHKS and CDR2 is YYEKEE (reference sequence). Trimming left V 5 bases short and J 0 bases short, with 9 bases between. The entry originates in a study of control samples from healthy donors and cancer patients. Generated by immunoSEQ multiplex PCR, the TCRdb table keeps only in-frame clones and is missing some. The sample lists over 100,000 clones, more than 70% occurring once. The genes are TRBV5-5 and TRBJ2-6, with a weak D call TRBD1 (5 bases). The sequenced material came from blood. The source of this sequence is a middle-aged man in good health. CDR3 residues: CASSLQVSGANVLTF. The CDR3 DNA is TGTGCCAGCAGTTTACAGGTCTCTGGGGCCAACGTCCTGACTTTC.